These T cell receptor beta chains were read from a single sample in a study of spatial heterogeneity in lung cancer. One entry per CDR3 protein, called by TCRdb with MiXCR from the 5' RACE reads. The sample holds approximately 94,000 distinct CDR3 sequences; under 4.5% are singletons and the top ten take roughly 20%. Material: lung tumor tissue, obtained at surgery. The receptors here all came from a male donor with early-stage non-small cell lung cancer. Both conserved end residues are trimmed from each CDR3.

j_call,v_call,cdr3_aa
TRBJ2-1,TRBV9,ASSALARSYNEQF
TRBJ1-6,TRBV5-1,ASSPTPSGDNSPLH
TRBJ1-5,TRBV4-1,ASSQDWGGLQPQH
TRBJ1-5,TRBV6-1,ASMLSRPDQPQH
TRBJ2-2,TRBV18,ASSPGSATGELF
TRBJ2-5,TRBV4-1,ASSQDRIPPQETQY
TRBJ2-1,TRBV20-1,SAKEGGGWQF
TRBJ2-3,TRBV10-3,AISEGGALEDTQY
TRBJ1-2,TRBV2,ASSEGQDYGYT
TRBJ2-2,TRBV29-1,SVKAGTGELF
TRBJ1-6,TRBV25-1,ASGQNQNSPLH
TRBJ2-6,TRBV6-1,ASSIEVRLSGANVLT
TRBJ1-1,TRBV28,ASSRNQGRAEAF
TRBJ2-2,TRBV27,ASRRQGLLYRELF
TRBJ2-5,TRBV4-2,ASSQDWEETQY
TRBJ1-5,TRBV6-1,ASSGNRAHRAQH
TRBJ2-3,TRBV7-9,ASSPRDYSSTDTQY
TRBJ2-1,TRBV12-3/TRBV12-4,ASSPGVSSYNEQF
TRBJ2-1,TRBV28,ASSFGASGRGEQF
TRBJ1-6,TRBV25-1,ASSAFFRGLDSPLH